Sequencing of this T cell receptor beta chain was carried out in a study of Graves' ophthalmopathy and Graves' hyperthyroidism. Study details: Investigators collected peripheral blood at initial diagnosis, before any treatment was given. Broader study findings: Most clonotypes expanded in thyroid above 0.001 frequency were present in blood too. Ophthalmopathy cases were distinguished from stable hyperthyroidism by a 13-signature model, reaching around 88% sensitivity and 81.08% specificity.

Using RNA transcripts, the TCR beta CDR3 regions were amplified. Amplification began with first-round RT-PCR using HTBI primers, then second-round multiplex PCR was performed. Via MiXCR, TCRdb re-called the multiplex PCR reads, giving one row per CDR3 protein. This sample has around 400,000 distinct CDR3 sequences, with roughly 21% found just once. This clonotype was observed many times. The antigen is undetermined. Trimming left V 10 bases short and J 4 bases short, with 16 bases between. The CDR3 extends over 13 amino acids. In germline, CDR1 is MDHEN, CDR2 SYDVKM. A diagnosis was made from clinical symptoms together with serum thyroxine, TRAb, thyroid ultrasound and orbital computed tomography.

The V call is TRBV28, the J call TRBJ2-5, with D unclear. The receptor was isolated from a woman under 30 with stable Graves' hyperthyroidism. Sequencing was carried out using peripheral blood. The CDR3 spells CATQAPGSETQYF. In DNA form, the CDR3 reads TGTGCCACACAAGCCCCAGGCTCAGAGACCCAGTACTTC.